Each of the 22 T cell receptor beta chains below was sequenced from the same sample in a study of T cells in Graves' hyperthyroidism and ophthalmopathy. Amplified TCR beta CDR3 regions derived from RNA transcripts. HTBI primers drove first-round RT-PCR of the TCR CDR3. TCRdb independently ran MiXCR on the multiplex PCR reads; one entry per CDR3 protein. The sample records about 590,000 distinct CDR3 sequences, 15% to 19% being singletons. Sequencing used blood. The receptors stem from a woman aged 30 to 39 with Graves' hyperthyroidism.

This clonotype occurred a few times. V and J are TRBV27 and TRBJ2-1; 8 bases are shared with TRBD2. V trimming: 5 bases; J trimming: 14 bases; junction bases outside the gene matches: 14. The CDR3 loop spans 14 amino acids. Looked up from germline, CDR1 is MNHEY and CDR2 is SMNVEV (reference sequence). CDR3 protein: CASSPSYSGNRKFF. The CDR3 DNA is TGTGCCAGCAGTCCCTCGTATAGCGGGAACAGAAAGTTCTTC.

The V call is TRBV6-1, the J call TRBJ2-6; D gene uncertain. Trimming took off 7 bases at V and 0 bases at J, with 16 bases between the two ends. The CDR3 consists of 17 residues. CDR1 and CDR2 (germline): MNHNS, SASEGT. CDR3: CASKRQNGDSGANVLTF. CDR3 bases: TGTGCCAGCAAGCGTCAAAACGGAGACTCTGGGGCCAACGTCCTGACTTTC.

Ten or more counts support this clonotype. The chain recombines TRBV30 with TRBJ2-5; 9 positions agree with TRBD2. CDR1 and CDR2 from the germline V gene are GTSNPN and SVGIG (reference sequence). There are 11 residues in the CDR3. With V trimmed by 8 bases and J by 4 bases, 2 bases remained unmatched. The CDR3 region is CAGSGRETQYF. The CDR3 coding sequence is TGTGCCGGTAGCGGGAGAGAGACCCAGTACTTC.

Many counts were recorded for this clonotype. This sequence joins TRBV27 and TRBJ2-1; no clear D gene. Germline CDR1 MNHEY, CDR2 SMNVEV (reference sequence). The CDR3 has 14 residues. Trimming pared 5 bases from V and 0 bases from J, leaving 8 bases between. CDR3 DNA sequence: TGTGCCAGCAGTCTCTATGCCTCCTACAATGAGCAGTTCTTC. It codes for CASSLYASYNEQFF.

This clonotype was seen at least ten times. The chain combines TRBV11-2 with TRBJ2-1, with D tentatively TRBD2 (5 bases). The germline V and J ends were trimmed by 5 bases and 0 bases, with 17 bases remaining between them. CDR3 length: 17 amino acids. Germline V CDR1 and CDR2: SGHAT, FQNNGV. CDR3 residues: CASSLAPTESSYNEQFF. The CDR3 DNA reads TGTGCCAGCAGCCTAGCCCCCACAGAGAGCTCCTACAATGAGCAGTTCTTC. Looking up the rest from reference TRBV11-2 and TRBJ2-1 gives the full variable domain: EAGVAQSPRYKIIEKRQSVAFWCNPISGHATLYWYQQILGQGPKLLIQFQNNGVVDDSQLPKDRFSAERLKGVDSTLKIQPAKLEDSAVYLCASSLAPTESSYNEQFFGPGTRLTVL.

There are many counts of this clonotype. The V call is TRBV12-5, the J call TRBJ2-2, with D perhaps TRBD1 or TRBD2 (5 bases each). The CDR3 consists of 17 residues. Germline V CDR1 and CDR2: LGHNT, FRNRAP. V dropped 4 bases and J dropped 0 bases, with 15 bases sitting between them. The CDR3 loop reads CASGSPLQGANTGELFF. The DNA of the CDR3 is TGTGCTAGTGGTTCCCCTCTCCAGGGAGCGAACACCGGGGAGCTGTTTTTT.

This sequence joins TRBV2 and TRBJ2-2, with 8 nucleotides matching TRBD2. Trimming took 1 base from V and 4 from J; bases not matched to a gene: 5. This CDR3 region has 16 residues. Germline V gives CDR1 SNHLY, CDR2 FYNNEI. The CDR3 DNA is TGTGCCAGCAGTGAAGGAGGACTAGCATTCACCGGGGAGCTGTTTTTT. This sequence encodes CASSEGGLAFTGELFF.

CDR3 DNA sequence: TGCGCCAGCAGCTTGGCCGTGTTGAACACTGAAGCTTTCTTT. Its protein product is CASSLAVLNTEAFF. The chain carries TRBV5-1 and TRBJ1-1; D ambiguous. The CDR3 has 14 residues. V lost 0 bases, J lost 0 bases, and 6 bases lay in between. Germline V CDR1 and CDR2: SGHRS, YFSETQ. Combining the CDR3 with reference TRBV5-1 and TRBJ1-1 gives the whole variable domain KAGVTQTPRYLIKTRGQQVTLSCSPISGHRSVSWYQQTPGQGLQFLFEYFSETQRNKGNFPGRFSGRQFSNSRSEMNVSTLELGDSALYLCASSLAVLNTEAFFGQGTRLTVV.

This clonotype occurred many times. The chain links TRBV6-1 to TRBJ2-7; a possible D gene is TRBD2 (6 bases). CDR1 is MNHNS, CDR2 SASEGT, per germline. V lost 6 bases and J lost 5, with 14 bases in between. The CDR3 loop spans 13 amino acids. In DNA, the CDR3 is TGTGCCAGCAGACATCTAGCGATCCACGAGCAGTACTTC. This sequence encodes CASRHLAIHEQYF.

This clonotype was seen a few times. This chain connects TRBV7-3 to TRBJ2-3; TRBD2 is a possible D gene (6 bases). Germline-derived CDR1 and CDR2 are SGHTA and FQGTGA. This CDR3 is 19 amino acids long. The germline V and J ends were trimmed by 1 base and 2 bases, with 22 bases remaining between them. The CDR3 sequence is CASSLNPMAVGRYTDTQYF. The CDR3 nucleotides read TGTGCCAGCAGCTTAAACCCGATGGCCGTTGGGAGGTACACAGATACGCAGTATTTT.

V gene TRBV4-2 combines with J gene TRBJ1-6; 7 nucleotides match TRBD1. Trimming cost V 4 bases and J 7 bases; bases outside gene matches: 7. Germline V lookup: CDR1 LGHNA, CDR2 YNFKEQ. CDR3 size: 15 residues. The CDR3 sequence is CASSLRQGINSPLHF. In DNA form, the CDR3 reads TGTGCCAGCAGCCTAAGACAGGGTATCAATTCACCCCTCCACTTT.

This clonotype was counted ten times or more. The CDR3 sequence: CASNKNTGELFF. The CDR3 coding sequence is TGTGCCAGCAACAAGAACACCGGGGAGCTGTTTTTT. The rearrangement uses TRBV2 and TRBJ2-2, with D hard to call. V was clipped by 7 bases and J by 1 base, with 4 bases between them. This CDR3 contains 12 residues. Germline values: CDR1 SNHLY, CDR2 FYNNEI.

A few counts support this clonotype. This sequence joins TRBV19 and TRBJ1-2, with D possibly TRBD1 on 6 matching bases. The CDR3 loop spans 13 amino acids. Germline assignment: CDR1 LNHDA and CDR2 SQIVND (reference sequence). V lost 4 bases, J lost 8 bases, and 14 bases lay in between. The CDR3 DNA is TGTGCCAGTAGTACGGGAACGACAGGAGGCTACACCTTC. This gives the protein CASSTGTTGGYTF.

This clonotype was counted many times. The J gene is TRBJ2-7, the V gene TRBV20-1; no firm D call. Trimming stripped 6 bases from V and 6 bases from J, with 12 bases between. CDR1 and CDR2 from the germline V gene are DFQATT and SNEGSKA (reference sequence). The CDR3 extends over 11 amino acids. CDR3 sequence: CSAVTSGEQYF. As DNA, the CDR3 is TGCAGTGCCGTCACCTCAGGCGAGCAGTACTTC.

The table lists this clonotype with a few counts. This chain links TRBV4-1 with TRBJ2-1, with D tentatively TRBD1 or TRBD2 (5 bases each). This CDR3 is built from 16 residues. The V end was cut by 4 bases, the J end by 0 bases, with 13 bases between. Germline CDR1 MGHRA, CDR2 YSYEKL. CDR3 bases: TGCGCCAGCAGCCGCCAGGGACCAGGCTCCTACAATGAGCAGTTCTTC. The encoded protein is CASSRQGPGSYNEQFF.

V is TRBV6-2 or TRBV6-3 and J is TRBJ2-4; D unresolved. Germline V gene lookup returns CDR1 MNHEY and CDR2 SVGEGT. The V gene lost 6 bases and the J gene lost 6 bases, with 12 bases spanning the gap. This CDR3 is 13 amino acids long. The CDR3, as DNA: TGTGCCAGCAGACCTCCCTCCGGAAACATTCAGTACTTC. As protein: CASRPPSGNIQYF.

The V and J genes are TRBV20-1 and TRBJ1-5, with D possibly being TRBD1 (5 bases). Germline V CDR1 and CDR2: DFQATT, SNEGSKA (reference sequence). CDR3 size: 16 residues. Trimming removed 0 bases at V and 2 bases at J, with 14 bases between. CDR3 residues: CSARDRQGFGNQPQHF. The CDR3 DNA reads as TGCAGTGCTAGAGATAGGCAGGGCTTCGGCAATCAGCCCCAGCATTTT.

This clonotype was seen repeatedly, ten times or more. The chain combines TRBV28 with TRBJ1-5, with a possible D match to TRBD1 (5 bases). Trimming stripped 2 bases from V and 6 bases from J, with 11 bases between. The CDR3 is made up of 14 amino acids. Germline V gives CDR1 MDHEN, CDR2 SYDVKM. In DNA, the CDR3 is TGTGCCAGCAGTTTAGCAGGGATCCCTCAGCCCCAGCATTTT. This translates into CASSLAGIPQPQHF.

The V call is TRBV5-6, the J call TRBJ2-1; 12 bases match TRBD2. Trimming at V came to 2 bases and at J to 3 bases, leaving 6 bases not matched to a gene. CDR3 length equals 17 residues. The germline gives CDR1 SGHDT, CDR2 YYEEEE. The CDR3 sequence: CASSFWTSGTFYNEQFF. Here the CDR3 DNA reads TGTGCCAGCAGCTTCTGGACTAGCGGGACATTCTACAATGAGCAGTTCTTC.

This clonotype was picked up a small number of times. This chain connects TRBV6-2 or TRBV6-3 to TRBJ2-5; no clear D. The CDR3 loop spans 15 amino acids. The V and J ends lost 6 bases and 0 bases respectively, with 14 bases between them. Germline-derived CDR1 and CDR2 are MNHEY and SVGEGT. CDR3 protein: CASSPTRYNQETQYF. Written as DNA, the CDR3 is TGTGCCAGCAGCCCCACAAGATACAACCAAGAGACCCAGTACTTC.

This clonotype has at least ten counts. The J gene is TRBJ2-7, the V gene TRBV28; possibly TRBD2 for D (6 bases). This CDR3 is built from 17 residues. V gave up 5 bases and J gave up 4 bases, with 24 bases separating them. CDR1 is MDHEN and CDR2 is SYDVKM in the germline V gene. Here the CDR3 reads CASSLAGGLKGVYEQYF. CDR3 nucleotide sequence: TGTGCCAGCAGTCTCGCCGGGGGACTCAAAGGGGTATACGAGCAGTACTTC.

This clonotype occurred many times. One junction end does not reproduce the germline sequence, and a read error may be involved. The V call is TRBV5-1, the J call TRBJ2-7; D not resolved. This CDR3 has 14 residues. Germline values: CDR1 SGHRS, CDR2 YFSETQ. This CDR3 is CASRLDAQSYEQYF. The DNA for the CDR3 is TGCGCCAGCAGATTGGACGCGCAATCCTACGAGCAGTACTTC.